What follows are 21 T cell receptor beta chains derived from one specimen sequenced in a study of radiotherapy plus CTLA-4 blockade in lung cancer. Measured with immunoSEQ multiplex PCR; TCRdb has only the in-frame clones, and not every one. The sample has 90,000 to 100,000 clones, 70% to 90% seen once. The sample in question was peripheral blood, obtained from a patient treated with radiotherapy plus ipilimumab. Every receptor here comes from a human donor with non-small cell lung cancer that progressed on radiotherapy plus ipilimumab.

This clone was recorded a few times. This same CDR3 is encoded by further DNA sequences in the sample. This chain joins TRBV18 and TRBJ1-2; tentatively, D is TRBD1 (6 bases). The CDR3 length is 13 residues. V was trimmed by 2 bases and J by 2 bases, leaving 6 bases between them. CDR1 is KGHSH, CDR2 LQKENI, per germline. The CDR3: CASSPDRNYGYTF. In DNA, the CDR3 is TGTGCCAGCTCACCAGACAGGAACTATGGCTACACCTTC.

This chain links TRBV11-3 with TRBJ1-4; perhaps TRBD1 as D (6 bases). Germline V gene sequence: CDR1 SGHNT, CDR2 YENEEA. Trimming cost V 5 bases and J 4 bases, with 14 bases left between them. The CDR3 runs to 15 residues. The CDR3 spells CASSRRTVDNEKLFF. As DNA, the CDR3 is TGTGCCAGCAGCAGACGGACAGTAGATAATGAAAAACTGTTTTTT.

The CDR3: CASSSPASGTYEQYF. Written as DNA, the CDR3 is TGTGCCAGTAGTAGCCCCGCTAGCGGCACCTACGAGCAGTACTTC. The chain uses TRBV19 and TRBJ2-7; 7 bases line up with TRBD2. CDR3 length equals 15 residues. Germline loops: CDR1 LNHDA, CDR2 SQIVND (reference sequence). Germline trimming cut 4 bases from V and 2 bases from J; bases unmatched to any gene: 8.

The V gene is TRBV5-1, the J gene TRBJ1-3; D remains unclear. Trimming shortened V by 1 base and J by 0 bases, and 11 bases separated the two germline ends. Germline V gene lookup returns CDR1 SGHRS and CDR2 YFSETQ. This CDR3 is built from 16 residues. CDR3 DNA sequence: TGCGCCAGCAGCTTGTCTGGACGCGGCTCTGGAAACACCATATATTTT. Residues: CASSLSGRGSGNTIYF.

The chain combines TRBV28 with TRBJ2-7; TRBD2 matches at 7 bases. CDR1 and CDR2 (germline): MDHEN, SYDVKM. The CDR3 covers 12 residues. J lost 4 bases, V lost 6 bases, and 3 bases had no gene match. CDR3 sequence reads: CASSTGGYEQYF. For the CDR3, the DNA is TGTGCCAGCAGCACCGGGGGGTACGAGCAGTACTTC.

V usage is TRBV25-1 and J usage is TRBJ2-2; TRBD1 aligns across 9 bases. CDR1 is MGHDK and CDR2 is SYGVNS in the germline V gene. The trim removed 6 bases at V and 6 bases at J, leaving 14 bases unmatched. The CDR3 runs 17 residues. Written as DNA, the CDR3 is TGTGCCAGCAGCACAAGCCGGGACAGGGTGTTCCCCGGGGAGCTGTTTTTT. This encodes CASSTSRDRVFPGELFF.

This chain connects TRBV11-3 to TRBJ2-1; the match to TRBD2 covers 13 bases. The CDR3 runs 19 residues. After removal of 4 bases from V and 1 base from J, the junction contained 10 bases not matched to a gene. The V gene's germline CDR1 is SGHNT and CDR2 YENEEA. The CDR3 bases are TGTGCCAGCAGCTCAGCCGGGACTAGCGGGAAGGGTTCCTACAATGAGCAGTTCTTC. Amino acid sequence: CASSSAGTSGKGSYNEQFF.

For the CDR3, the DNA is TGTGCCAGCTCACCGTTAAGCATAACAGGGACCACCTCTGGGGCCAACGTCCTGACTTTC. It specifies CASSPLSITGTTSGANVLTF. The chain carries TRBV18 and TRBJ2-6; D is perhaps TRBD1 (6 bases). The V end lost 3 bases, the J end lost 0 bases, and 21 bases lay between the germline ends. Germline CDR1 and CDR2: KGHSH and LQKENI. The CDR3 is 20 amino acids.

The chain recombines TRBV14 with TRBJ1-1; D gene uncertain. The V gene's germline CDR1 is SGHDN and CDR2 FVKESK. This CDR3 contains 13 residues. Trimming shortened V by 3 bases and J by 0 bases, and 5 bases separated the two germline ends. CDR3 region: CASSHHMNTEAFF. Here the CDR3 DNA reads TGTGCCAGCAGCCACCACATGAACACTGAAGCTTTCTTT.

The rearrangement links TRBV15 to TRBJ2-3; 7 bases map to TRBD2. The CDR3 runs to 16 residues. V lost 0 bases, J lost 5 bases, and 8 bases stayed unmatched. Germline V lookup: CDR1 LNHNV, CDR2 YYDKDF (reference sequence). The CDR3 loop reads CATSRDQGGSGDTQYF. For the CDR3, the DNA is TGTGCCACCAGCAGAGATCAGGGCGGGAGTGGAGATACGCAGTATTTT.

The V call is TRBV6-6, the J call TRBJ2-7; 10 bases are a match to TRBD2. This CDR3 has 15 amino acids. CDR1 is MNHNY and CDR2 is SVGAGI in the germline V gene (reference sequence). V dropped 5 bases and J dropped 1; count of bases not matched to a gene: 5. Written as DNA, the CDR3 is TGTGCCAGCAGTAAAACTAGCGGGATTTCCTACGAGCAGTACTTC. Amino acid sequence: CASSKTSGISYEQYF.

V gene TRBV5-1 combines with J gene TRBJ2-7; D might be TRBD2 (5 bases). The CDR3 sequence is 12 residues long. Germline-derived CDR1 and CDR2 are SGHRS and YFSETQ. The germline V and J ends were trimmed by 4 bases and 2 bases, with 7 bases remaining between them. CDR3 nucleotides: TGCGCCAGCAGCGCTAGCACCTACGAGCAGTACTTC. This sequence encodes CASSASTYEQYF. The full variable domain, with the rest looked up from reference TRBV5-1 and TRBJ2-7, is KAGVTQTPRYLIKTRGQQVTLSCSPISGHRSVSWYQQTPGQGLQFLFEYFSETQRNKGNFPGRFSGRQFSNSRSEMNVSTLELGDSALYLCASSASTYEQYFGPGTRLTVT.

The chain has TRBV7-2 and TRBJ2-7; 9 bases map to TRBD2. Germline CDR1 SGHTA, CDR2 FQGNSA. The trim removed 2 bases at V and 9 bases at J, leaving 14 bases unmatched. CDR3 size: 16 residues. The CDR3 region is CASSLPRLAVPTVQYF. The DNA for the CDR3 is TGTGCCAGCAGCTTACCCCGACTAGCGGTACCTACGGTGCAGTACTTC.

There are a few counts of this clone. The chain carries TRBV5-6 and TRBJ1-2; no clear D. Germline V gene data show CDR1 as SGHDT and CDR2 as YYEEEE. The germline V and J ends were trimmed by 3 bases and 7 bases, with 13 bases remaining between them. The CDR3 extends over 13 amino acids. CDR3 bases: TGTGCCAGCAGCTCGGGTCCCTGGGGTGGCTACACCTTC. The encoded protein is CASSSGPWGGYTF.

This chain joins TRBV11-2 and TRBJ2-7, with a tentative D call TRBD1 (5 bases). Looked up from germline, CDR1 is SGHAT and CDR2 is FQNNGV. This CDR3 has 15 amino acids. Trimming shortened V by 0 bases and J by 6 bases, and 15 bases separated the two germline ends. DNA of the CDR3: TGTGCCAGCAGCTTAGAAGGGGCCCCTCGAACCGAGCAGTACTTC. This translates into CASSLEGAPRTEQYF.

This chain links TRBV10-2 with TRBJ1-5, with TRBD1 as a possible D gene (5 bases). The CDR3 has 14 amino acids. The germline gives CDR1 WSHSY, CDR2 SAAADI. V gave up 2 bases and J gave up 3 bases, with 8 bases separating them. For the CDR3, the DNA is TGCGCCAGCAGTGAGGCGGGGGTCAATCAGCCCCAGCATTTT. Translation: CASSEAGVNQPQHF.

V gene TRBV7-3 combines with J gene TRBJ2-5; perhaps TRBD1 as D (6 bases). Germline lookup yields CDR1 SGHTA and CDR2 FQGTGA. V lost 7 bases, J lost 11 bases, and 20 bases lay in between. The CDR3 runs 13 residues. This CDR3 reads CASIYSTGGEQYF. The DNA of the CDR3 is TGTGCCAGCATATACTCGACAGGTGGGGAGCAGTACTTC.

This rearrangement joins TRBV2 to TRBJ2-3; TRBD2 agrees at 11 bases. Per germline, CDR1 SNHLY and CDR2 FYNNEI. With 2 bases clipped from V and 4 bases from J, the junction kept 5 bases outside the gene matches. The CDR3 length is 16 residues. The DNA of the CDR3 is TGTGCCAGCAGTGAAACTAGCGGGAGTAATGCAGATACGCAGTATTTT. Translating gives CASSETSGSNADTQYF. Full variable domain (rest looked up from reference TRBV2 and TRBJ2-3): EPEVTQTPSHQVTQMGQEVILRCVPISNHLYFYWYRQILGQKVEFLVSFYNNEISEKSEIFDDQFSVERPDGSNFTLKIRSTKLEDSAMYFCASSETSGSNADTQYFGPGTRLTVL.

This chain uses TRBV6-9 with TRBJ2-7; unclear D gene. CDR3 length: 13 residues. V was trimmed by 5 bases and J by 3 bases, leaving 11 bases between them. Looked up from germline, CDR1 is MNHGY and CDR2 is SVAAGI. CDR3 protein: CASSIGPDYEQYF. CDR3 sequence (DNA): TGTGCCAGCAGTATCGGACCCGACTACGAGCAGTACTTC.

This chain connects TRBV4-1 to TRBJ2-2; 10 bases align to TRBD1. This CDR3 is 17 amino acids long. The junction had 5 bases not matched to a gene; V was cut back by 0 bases and J by 4 bases. Germline lookup yields CDR1 MGHRA and CDR2 YSYEKL. The CDR3 nucleotides read TGCGCCAGCAGCCAAGAAAAGGGACAGGGGAGCACCGGGGAGCTGTTTTTT. This gives the protein CASSQEKGQGSTGELFF.

The chain recombines TRBV28 with TRBJ2-7; 8 bases align to TRBD2. CDR1 and CDR2 from the germline V gene are MDHEN and SYDVKM. The J segment lost 6 bases and the V segment lost 6 bases, leaving 19 bases of the junction unmatched. CDR3 length equals 17 residues. This CDR3 reads CASSPLPKEREKGEQYF. In DNA form, the CDR3 reads TGTGCCAGCAGCCCTCTTCCCAAGGAGCGGGAGAAAGGCGAGCAGTACTTC. Filled out from reference TRBV28 and TRBJ2-7, the complete variable domain reads DVKVTQSSRYLVKRTGEKVFLECVQDMDHENMFWYRQDPGLGLRLIYFSYDVKMKEKGDIPEGYSVSREKKERFSLILESASTNQTSMYLCASSPLPKEREKGEQYFGPGTRLTVT.